The present TCR beta chain was sequenced within a study of shared clonotypes between healthy human individuals. The repertoire was sequenced with immunoSEQ multiplex PCR; TCRdb's copy has only in-frame clones and lacks some. Altogether approximately 340,000 clones are present, 74% being singletons, with the ten largest covering 9% to 12%. The study, taken as a whole, reports: About 5% of naive CD4 clonotypes were shared across a handful of donors. Generation probabilities of non-shared clonotypes were lower (relative to those shared by all four donors).

A note on this clone: Its specificity is unknown.

This clonotype was obtained from a man under 40 in good health. Sequencing was carried out using memory CD4+ T cells sorted from blood. As to subset: CD45RA-negative fraction.

The CDR3 protein is CASSLISGDSPLHF. The CDR3 DNA reads TGCGCCAGCAGCTTGATCTCCGGAGATTCACCCCTCCACTTT. This sequence joins TRBV5-1 and TRBJ1-6; D is unclear. Per germline, CDR1 SGHRS and CDR2 YFSETQ. CDR3 size: 14 residues. Trimming stripped 1 base from V and 8 bases from J, with 10 bases between.